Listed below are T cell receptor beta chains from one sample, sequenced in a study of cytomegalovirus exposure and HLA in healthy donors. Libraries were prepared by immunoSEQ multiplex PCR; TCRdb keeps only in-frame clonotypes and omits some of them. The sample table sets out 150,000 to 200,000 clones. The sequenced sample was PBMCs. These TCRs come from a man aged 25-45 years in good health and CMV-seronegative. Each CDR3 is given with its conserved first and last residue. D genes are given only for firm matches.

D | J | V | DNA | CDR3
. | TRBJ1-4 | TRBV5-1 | TGCGCCAGCAGCTTTGGGCAAAGGGGGTGGAATGAAAAACTGTTTTTT | CASSFGQRGWNEKLFF
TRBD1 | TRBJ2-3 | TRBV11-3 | TGTGCCAGCAGCTTAGGTCAGGGGGCTTCGCCGCAGTATTTT | CASSLGQGASPQYF
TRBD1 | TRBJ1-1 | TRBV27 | TGTGCCAGCAGTCCCGGACAGGGGGCTATCACTGAAGCTTTCTTT | CASSPGQGAITEAFF
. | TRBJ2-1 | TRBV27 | TGTGCCAGCAGACGGTCTTCAGGATACAATGAGCAGTTCTTC | CASRRSSGYNEQFF
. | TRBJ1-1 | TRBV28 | TGTGCCAGCAGTCCAATGAACACTGAAGCTTTCTTT | CASSPMNTEAFF
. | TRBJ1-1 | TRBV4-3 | TGCGCCAGCAGGCCGACCGGGGGCACTGAAGCTTTCTTT | CASRPTGGTEAFF
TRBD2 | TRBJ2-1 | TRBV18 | TGTGCCAGCTCACCCTCTAGCGGGGGCTCCTACAATGAGCAGTTCTTC | CASSPSSGGSYNEQFF
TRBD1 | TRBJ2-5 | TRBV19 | TGTGCCAGTAGTACCCTGACAGGGTGGGAGACCCAGTACTTC | CASSTLTGWETQYF
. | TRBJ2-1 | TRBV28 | TGTGCCAGCACGGCGGACACTGGCCCCTACAATGAGCAGTTCTTC | CASTADTGPYNEQFF
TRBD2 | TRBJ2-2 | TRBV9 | TGTGCCAGCAGCGCAGCTATAATAACTAGCGGGAAGAACACCGGGGAGCTGTTTTTT | CASSAAIITSGKNTGELFF
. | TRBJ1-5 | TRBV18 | TGTGCCAGCTCACCTATCCCGGACAGCTCACAGCCCCAGCATTTT | CASSPIPDSSQPQHF
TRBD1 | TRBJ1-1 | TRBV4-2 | TGTGCCAGCAGCCAAGTAGGGACAGGGGGGACTGAAGCTTTCTTT | CASSQVGTGGTEAFF
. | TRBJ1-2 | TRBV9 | TGTGCCAGCAGCGCTACGAGGAGGGGCTACACCTTC | CASSATRRGYTF
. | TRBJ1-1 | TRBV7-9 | TGTGCCAGCACCGGGGGGGGCTTCAACACTGAAGCTTTCTTT | CASTGGGFNTEAFF
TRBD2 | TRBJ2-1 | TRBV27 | TGTGCCAGCAGTTTATCGACGGCGGGAGGGCCTCATGAGTACAATGAGCAGTTCTTC | CASSLSTAGGPHEYNEQFF
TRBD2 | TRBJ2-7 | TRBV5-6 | TGTGCCAGCAGCTTGGGACTAGCGGGAGGCTACGAGCAGTACTTC | CASSLGLAGGYEQYF
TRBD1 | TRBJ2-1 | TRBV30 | TGTGCCTGGAGTGTAGGGGACAGGGAAAGGAATGAGCAGTTCTTC | CAWSVGDRERNEQFF
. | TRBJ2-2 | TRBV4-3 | TGCGCCAGCAGCCAAGATTCAGGCAGAACCTCGAACACCGGGGAGCTGTTTTTT | CASSQDSGRTSNTGELFF
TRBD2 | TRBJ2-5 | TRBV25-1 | TGTGCCAGCACCTCGTCTAGCGGGGACCAAACCCAGTACTTC | CASTSSSGDQTQYF
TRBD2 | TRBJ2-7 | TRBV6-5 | TGTGCCAGCAGTTACGGACTAGCGGGAGGTAACGAGCAGTACTTC | CASSYGLAGGNEQYF
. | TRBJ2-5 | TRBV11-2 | TGTGCCAGCAGCCGGGGGACGGAAGAGACCCAGTACTTC | CASSRGTEETQYF
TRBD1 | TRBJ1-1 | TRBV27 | TGTGCCAGCAGCCCCGGGACAGGTCACACTGAAGCTTTCTTT | CASSPGTGHTEAFF
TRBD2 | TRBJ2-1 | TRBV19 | TGTGCCAGTAGTATTCCTAGCGGGGGCTCCTACAATGAGCAGTTCTTC | CASSIPSGGSYNEQFF
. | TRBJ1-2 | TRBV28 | TGTGCCAGCAGTTTATTGGGGGCCGGAGGTCAAGGCTACACCTTC | CASSLLGAGGQGYTF
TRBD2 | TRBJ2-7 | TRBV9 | TGTGCCAGCAGCGTAGATGGCGGGAGCGGGCTTGGCGTACGTGAGCAGTACTTC | CASSVDGGSGLGVREQYF
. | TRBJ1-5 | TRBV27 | TGTGCCAGCAGTTTAACAGTAAATCAGCCCCAGCATTTT | CASSLTVNQPQHF
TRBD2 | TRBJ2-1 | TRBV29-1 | TGCAGCGTTGAGCTCCGGGGTGGGACTAGCGGGAGGTCTTACAATGAGCAGTTCTTC | CSVELRGGTSGRSYNEQFF
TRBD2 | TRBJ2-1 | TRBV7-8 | TGTGCCAGCAGCCTGCCCACTAGCGGAGCATACAATGAGCAGTTCTTC | CASSLPTSGAYNEQFF
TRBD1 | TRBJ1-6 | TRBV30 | TGTGCCTGGAGTCAGGACAGGGGCAATTCACCCCTCCACTTT | CAWSQDRGNSPLHF
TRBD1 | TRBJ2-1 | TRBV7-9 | TGTGCCAGCAGCTTAGAAACAGGGGAAGTATTCTTC | CASSLETGEVFF
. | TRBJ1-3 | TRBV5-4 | TGTGCCAGCAGCTTCGACAAGAGCTCTGGAAACACCATATATTTT | CASSFDKSSGNTIYF
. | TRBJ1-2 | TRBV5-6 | TGTGCCAGCACCCCCCGAGTGAACTATGGCTACACCTTC | CASTPRVNYGYTF
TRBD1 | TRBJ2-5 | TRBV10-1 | TGCGCCAGCAGCGACAGGGGGACGGAAGAGACCCAGTACTTC | CASSDRGTEETQYF
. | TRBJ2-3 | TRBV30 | TGTGCCTGGAAAGTGGCCGGGAGTGGAGATACGCAGTATTTT | CAWKVAGSGDTQYF
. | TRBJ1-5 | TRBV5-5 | TGTGCCAGCAGCCTTCGAGCGGTAGCCCTTTATAGCAATCAGCCCCAGCATTTT | CASSLRAVALYSNQPQHF
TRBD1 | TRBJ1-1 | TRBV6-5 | TGTGCCAGCAGCCTCAGGGGGCAGAACACTGAAGCTTTCTTT | CASSLRGQNTEAFF